This TCR beta chain stems from a study of glioma-infiltrating T cells. Amplification of TCR alpha and beta CDR3 regions from RNA used iRepertoire nested multiplex PCR. TCRdb re-derived calls from the multiplex PCR reads in MiXCR, one entry per CDR3 protein. Of 300,000 to 450,000 distinct CDR3 sequences listed, 41% are singletons. Trimming shortened V by 3 bases and J by 3 bases, and 12 bases separated the two germline ends. Germline CDR1 reads SEHNR; CDR2 reads FQNEAQ (reference sequence). This CDR3 has 14 amino acids. Sample: glioma tissue, nonneoplastic brain tissue, or PBMCs (not recorded which). The genes are TRBV7-9 and TRBJ2-7, with D maybe TRBD2 (5 bases). The TCR originated in a human donor with low-grade glioma or glioblastoma, undergoing nonglioma brain surgery, or in good health (not recorded which). The CDR3, as DNA: TGTGCCAGCAGCTTGGGAGCTCGACTCTACGAGCAGTACTTC. It encodes CASSLGARLYEQYF.